This TCR beta chain was identified during a study of T cells in Graves' hyperthyroidism and ophthalmopathy. TCR beta CDR3 region amplification was performed from RNA transcripts. TCR CDR3 regions were first amplified by RT-PCR with HTBI primers. TCRdb itself ran the multiplex PCR reads through MiXCR, one entry per CDR3 protein. The profile shows more than 650,000 distinct CDR3 sequences, about 14% of them singletons. This clonotype has ten or more counts. The junction had 6 bases not matched to a gene; V was cut back by 3 bases and J by 3 bases. The CDR3 contains 15 residues. Germline V gives CDR1 GTSNPN, CDR2 SVGIG (reference sequence).

The chain is built from TRBV30 and TRBJ2-7; 12 nucleotides align to TRBD2. Sample: blood. The TCR was taken from a young woman with Graves' hyperthyroidism. The DNA for the CDR3 is TGTGCCTGGAGCGCTAGCGGGAGGGGTTTCTACGAGCAGTACTTC. Protein: CAWSASGRGFYEQYF.